This T cell receptor beta chain appears in the sequencing data of a study of cytomegalovirus exposure and HLA in healthy donors. In germline, CDR1 is SGHDT, CDR2 YYEEEE. The ends lost 0 bases at V and 1 base at J; junction bases unmatched: 12. CDR3 length equals 18 residues. The PCR used 60 Vbeta and 13 Jbeta primers. Profiled with immunoSEQ multiplex PCR; TCRdb holds only in-frame clones, not every one. The sample holds around 200,000 clones; 65% to 75% are singletons and the top ten take about 5%. The chain recombines TRBV5-6 with TRBJ1-1; TRBD1 agrees at 7 bases. This receptor was obtained from a young man in good health and CMV-seropositive. The sample consisted of PBMCs. CDR3 in DNA: TGTGCCAGCAGCTTGGAGGGCAGGGGGGCCCACTCGAACACTGAAGCTTTCTTT. Protein sequence: CASSLEGRGAHSNTEAFF. The full variable domain, with the rest looked up from reference TRBV5-6 and TRBJ1-1, is DAGVTQSPTHLIKTRGQQVTLRCSPKSGHDTVSWYQQALGQGPQFIFQYYEEEERQRGNFPDRFSGHQFPNYSSELNVNALLLGDSALYLCASSLEGRGAHSNTEAFFGQGTRLTVV.